Listed here are 15 T cell receptor beta chains from one sample, sequenced in a study of T cell repertoires in cytomegalovirus infection. TCRdb reprocessed the reads with MiXCR, giving one entry per CDR3 protein. This sample has under 150,000 distinct CDR3 sequences; 30% to 35% occur once, and the top ten carry less than 45%. These receptors have no identified antigens. This material consisted of CD8+ T cells from cultured PBMCs, taken from culture after CMV antigen stimulation. Receptors were obtained from a human donor in good health (CMV status not recorded). Some clones in this sample may be carry-over from other donors' samples.

This clonotype was seen a handful of times. This chain connects TRBV7-9 to TRBJ2-6; the match to TRBD1 covers 10 bases. CDR3 size: 20 residues. V lost 5 bases to trimming and J lost 0 bases; unmatched junction nucleotides: 13. Germline V gene lookup returns CDR1 SEHNR and CDR2 FQNEAQ (reference sequence). The CDR3 reads CASSPPGRGQGSSGANVLTF. Here the CDR3 DNA reads TGTGCCAGCAGCCCCCCCGGCAGGGGACAGGGGAGCTCTGGGGCCAACGTCCTGACTTTC.

The V gene is TRBV6-1, the J gene TRBJ1-2, with 7 bases lining up with TRBD1. The CDR3 covers 16 residues. With V trimmed by 6 bases and J by 3 bases, 13 bases remained unmatched. Per the germline V gene, CDR1 is MNHNS and CDR2 is SASEGT. This CDR3 is CASSDTPRGVDYGYTF. CDR3 in DNA: TGTGCCAGCAGCGATACCCCCAGGGGGGTCGACTATGGCTACACCTTC.

A few counts support this clonotype. This rearrangement joins TRBV7-9 to TRBJ1-2; D may be TRBD1 (6 bases). This CDR3 contains 15 residues. V lost 7 bases and J lost 10, with 25 bases in between. Germline lookup yields CDR1 SEHNR and CDR2 FQNEAQ (reference sequence). The CDR3 DNA reads as TGTGCCAGCACGGGGGCAGAGGAAGACTTTTATACCTACACCTTC. Its protein is CASTGAEEDFYTYTF.

This clonotype was counted many times. J is TRBJ2-3 and V is TRBV6-1; D assignment may be TRBD1 or TRBD2 (6 bases each). Germline V gives CDR1 MNHNS, CDR2 SASEGT. The V and J ends lost 3 bases and 3 bases respectively, with 13 bases between them. CDR3 length equals 15 residues. The CDR3 nucleotides are TGTGCCAGCAGTGATGGGGGGCTTATGACAGATACGCAGTATTTT. Amino acid sequence: CASSDGGLMTDTQYF.

Regarding this clonotype: This may come from a read error, since a much larger clone is one base off. The chain employs TRBV7-2 and TRBJ1-1; 8 bases agree with TRBD1. This CDR3 contains 18 residues. CDR1 and CDR2 from the germline V gene are SGHTA and FQGNSA. In DNA form, the CDR3 reads TGTGCCAGCGGCTTAGCGCAGCCCAGGGGGCGGGTTAGTACTGAAGCTTTCTTT. Translated: CASGLAQPRGRVSTEAFF.

V usage is TRBV12-3 or TRBV12-4 and J usage is TRBJ1-2; a weak D match, TRBD1 (6 bases). The CDR3 is 14 amino acids. Trimming removed 5 bases from V and 1 base from J, with 11 bases in between. The CDR3 region is CASSARGYNYGYTF. Here the CDR3 DNA reads TGTGCCAGCAGTGCCAGGGGTTATAACTATGGCTACACCTTC.

This clonotype was detected only a few times. CDR3 protein: CASSDGGEETQYF. The CDR3 nucleotides read TGTGCCAGCAGTGATGGAGGGGAAGAGACCCAGTACTTC. The chain recombines TRBV2 with TRBJ2-5; tentative D call: TRBD2 (6 bases). CDR3 length equals 13 residues. V lost 3 bases and J 3 bases, leaving 8 bases between the germline ends. Germline CDR1 reads SNHLY; CDR2 reads FYNNEI.

The table lists this clonotype with many counts. This chain links TRBV7-9 with TRBJ1-4; 9 positions agree with TRBD1. Germline trimming cut 4 bases from V and 3 bases from J; bases unmatched to any gene: 6. The CDR3 is 16 amino acids. CDR1 and CDR2 from the germline V gene are SEHNR and FQNEAQ (reference sequence). Here the CDR3 DNA reads TGTGCCAGCAGCTCAAACAGGGGGCCGTCTAATGAAAAACTGTTTTTT. Amino acids: CASSSNRGPSNEKLFF.

This clonotype was observed many times. The chain joins TRBV7-2 to TRBJ2-3; D is possibly TRBD2 (5 bases). There are 14 residues in the CDR3. Germline lookup yields CDR1 SGHTA and CDR2 FQGNSA. V lost 1 base and J lost 8, with 13 bases in between. CDR3 region: CASSLGALRGTQYF. The CDR3 DNA is TGTGCCAGCAGCTTAGGGGCACTACGGGGTACGCAGTATTTT.

The chain combines TRBV9 with TRBJ2-4, with D possibly TRBD1 on 6 matching bases. CDR3 length: 14 amino acids. Germline CDR1 is SGDLS and CDR2 is YYNGEE. Trimming cost V 0 bases and J 8 bases, with 12 bases left between them. The CDR3 DNA sequence: TGTGCCAGCAGCGTAGCGGGCAGGGGAGACATTCAGTACTTC. Its translation: CASSVAGRGDIQYF.

The chain joins TRBV6-8 to TRBJ1-6; unclear D gene. V was shortened by 2 bases and J by 9 bases, with 8 bases between the two germline ends. Germline values: CDR1 MNHGY, CDR2 SAAAGT. CDR3 length: 13 residues. This CDR3 is CASSYAVVSPLHF. CDR3 DNA sequence: TGTGCCAGCAGTTACGCGGTCGTTTCACCCCTCCACTTT.

Here the CDR3 DNA reads TGTGCCAGCAGTTTATTCCCGGACAGGTTAATGAACACTGAAGCTTTCTTT. This sequence encodes CASSLFPDRLMNTEAFF. V usage is TRBV28 and J usage is TRBJ1-1, with 7 bases fitting TRBD1. The length of the CDR3 is 17 residues. From germline, CDR1 is MDHEN and CDR2 SYDVKM. V was pared by 1 base and J by 0 bases, with 8 bases of the junction left unmatched.

This clonotype was counted only a few times. This chain connects TRBV7-9 to TRBJ2-1; a possible D gene is TRBD2 (6 bases). The V end lost 5 bases, the J end lost 5 bases, and 16 bases lay between the germline ends. The CDR3 extends over 15 amino acids. Germline CDR1 is SEHNR and CDR2 is FQNEAQ (reference sequence). The CDR3 sequence is CASSPHLEGDNEQFF. The CDR3 coding sequence is TGTGCCAGCAGCCCCCACCTGGAGGGAGACAATGAGCAGTTCTTC.

This chain joins TRBV27 and TRBJ2-7; no reliable D call. In germline, CDR1 is MNHEY, CDR2 SMNVEV (reference sequence). Between the trimmed V and J ends, which lost 0 bases and 5 bases, there was a span of 8 bases. CDR3 length equals 13 residues. CDR3 sequence reads: CASSLSLKHEQYF. The CDR3 DNA follows: TGTGCCAGCAGTTTATCCCTAAAGCACGAGCAGTACTTC.

The genes are TRBV7-6 and TRBJ2-1; 10 bases map to TRBD2. Germline V gene lookup returns CDR1 SGHVS and CDR2 FNYEAQ. CDR3 length: 15 residues. Germline trimming cut 4 bases from V and 6 bases from J; bases unmatched to any gene: 6. CDR3 bases: TGTGCCAGCAGCTCCAGCGGGGGGGCCTTCAATGAGCAGTTCTTC. This gives the protein CASSSSGGAFNEQFF.